The rows below give T cell receptor beta chains drawn from one sample of a study of cytomegalovirus exposure and HLA in healthy donors. Assay used: immunoSEQ multiplex PCR; TCRdb lists only in-frame clones, some missing. The repertoire consists of about 240,000 clones, with approximately 84% occurring once and the leading ten covering 1% to 1.5%. The sequencing input was PBMCs. All receptors derive from a woman aged 25 to 39 in good health and CMV-seropositive. Both conserved end residues are part of each CDR3. D genes are given only for firm matches. Expanded clones are given a class, and other clones once, few, many or no size at all.

J,size,D,V,DNA,CDR3
TRBJ1-3,NA,NA,TRBV30,TGTGCCTGGAGTTCCGGGGAAGGAAACACCATATATTTT,CAWSSGEGNTIYF
TRBJ2-7,NA,NA,TRBV9,TGTGCCAGCAGCGTAGCCCACACCGACTTTTACGAGCAGTACTTC,CASSVAHTDFYEQYF
TRBJ1-5,once,TRBD1,TRBV18,TGTGCCAGCTCACCACCCGGGTCAGGGGGTCGCAATCAGCCCCAGCATTTT,CASSPPGSGGRNQPQHF
TRBJ2-5,once,TRBD1,TRBV28,TGTGCCACCGGGACAGAGCAAGAGACCCAGTACTTC,CATGTEQETQYF
TRBJ2-7,few,TRBD2,TRBV6-5,TGTGCCAGCAGTTACGGATTAGCGGGGGCCTACGAGCAGTACTTC,CASSYGLAGAYEQYF
TRBJ2-7,NA,TRBD2,TRBV9,TGTGCCAGCAGCGTAGCCTCGACTAGCGACTACGAGCAGTACTTC,CASSVASTSDYEQYF
TRBJ2-7,once,TRBD2,TRBV27,TGTGCCAGCAGTCCATCAACTAGCGGGGCTACCTACGAGCAGTACTTC,CASSPSTSGATYEQYF
TRBJ2-3,NA,NA,TRBV27,TGTGCCAGCAGCCCCCGGGGAAGTGGGACAGATACGCAGTATTTT,CASSPRGSGTDTQYF
TRBJ2-5,NA,NA,TRBV27,TGTGCCAGCAGTTCATTCCCGGACAGACCACTTGAAGAGACCCAGTACTTC,CASSSFPDRPLEETQYF
TRBJ2-7,once,NA,TRBV5-8,TGTGCCAGCAGCTACTCCTCCTGGGGTATTGGAGGTTACGAGCAGTACTTC,CASSYSSWGIGGYEQYF
TRBJ1-5,NA,NA,TRBV7-2,TGTGCCAGCGCGAGGGTAGGGAATGATCAGCCCCAGCATTTT,CASARVGNDQPQHF